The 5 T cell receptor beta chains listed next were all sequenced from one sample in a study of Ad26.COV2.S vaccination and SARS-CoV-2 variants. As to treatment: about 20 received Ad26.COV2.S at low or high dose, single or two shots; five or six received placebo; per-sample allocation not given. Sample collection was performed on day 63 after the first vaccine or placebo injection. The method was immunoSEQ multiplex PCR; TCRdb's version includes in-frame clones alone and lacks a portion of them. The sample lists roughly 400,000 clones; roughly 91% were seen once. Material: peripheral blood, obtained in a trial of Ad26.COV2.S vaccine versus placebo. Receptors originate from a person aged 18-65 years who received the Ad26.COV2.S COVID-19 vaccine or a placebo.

CDR3 DNA sequence: TGTGCCAGCAGTTTTTCTTCGGCTGGGGCCAACGTCCTGACTTTC. It codes for CASSFSSAGANVLTF. The rearrangement joins TRBV28 to TRBJ2-6, with no clear D. CDR1 is MDHEN and CDR2 is SYDVKM in the germline V gene. V was pared by 3 bases and J by 2 bases, with 8 bases between. The CDR3 is made up of 15 amino acids.

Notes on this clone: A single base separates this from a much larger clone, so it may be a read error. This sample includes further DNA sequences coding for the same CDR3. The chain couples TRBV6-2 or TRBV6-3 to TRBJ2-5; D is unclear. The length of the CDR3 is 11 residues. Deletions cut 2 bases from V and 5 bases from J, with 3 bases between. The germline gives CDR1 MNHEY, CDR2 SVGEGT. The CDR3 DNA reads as TGTGCCAGCAGTTACGGTGAGACCCAGTACTTC. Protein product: CASSYGETQYF.

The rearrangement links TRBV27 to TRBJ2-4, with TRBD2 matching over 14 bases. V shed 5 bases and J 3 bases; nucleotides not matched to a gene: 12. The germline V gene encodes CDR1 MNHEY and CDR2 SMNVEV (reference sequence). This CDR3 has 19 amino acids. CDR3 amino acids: CASSPGLAGAGLDKNIQYF. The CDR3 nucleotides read TGTGCCAGCAGTCCGGGACTAGCGGGAGCCGGTCTCGACAAAAACATTCAGTACTTC.

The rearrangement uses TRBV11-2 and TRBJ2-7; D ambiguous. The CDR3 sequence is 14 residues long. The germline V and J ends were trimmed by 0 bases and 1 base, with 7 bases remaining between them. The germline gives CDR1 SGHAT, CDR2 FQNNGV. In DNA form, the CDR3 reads TGTGCCAGCAGCTTAGAGGTCAGATCCTACGAGCAGTACTTC. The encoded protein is CASSLEVRSYEQYF.

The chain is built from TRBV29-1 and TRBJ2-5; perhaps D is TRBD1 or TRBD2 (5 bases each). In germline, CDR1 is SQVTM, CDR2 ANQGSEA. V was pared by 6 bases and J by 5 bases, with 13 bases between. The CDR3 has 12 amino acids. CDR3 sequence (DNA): TGCAGCGTGGGGCGTTCGGGGGAGACCCAGTACTTC. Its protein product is CSVGRSGETQYF.